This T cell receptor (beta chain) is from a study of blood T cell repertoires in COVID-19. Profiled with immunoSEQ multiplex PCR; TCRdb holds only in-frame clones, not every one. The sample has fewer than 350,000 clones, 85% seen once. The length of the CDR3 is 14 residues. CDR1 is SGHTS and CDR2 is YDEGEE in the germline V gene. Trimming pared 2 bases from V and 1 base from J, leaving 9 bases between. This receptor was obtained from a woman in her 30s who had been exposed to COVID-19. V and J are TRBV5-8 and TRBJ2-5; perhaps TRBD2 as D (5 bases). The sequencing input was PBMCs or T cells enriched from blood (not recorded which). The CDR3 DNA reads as TGTGCCAGCAGCTTTCCGAGGGTCCAAGAGACCCAGTACTTC. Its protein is CASSFPRVQETQYF.